This T cell receptor beta chain was captured in a study of blood T cell repertoires in COVID-19. Study overall: Collection of acute and convalescent COVID-19 samples took place in the United States, Italy and Spain. Sample material is recorded as cDNA or gDNA derived from T cells, B-cell-depleted T cells, or PBMCs.

Original data processing: The assay estimated nucleated cells by amplifying reference gene primers. The table came from immunoSEQ multiplex PCR; TCRdb's copy has only in-frame clones and leaves some out. V, J and clone size are taken as reported in that table, and D and trimming were inferred from the DNA itself. The sample has about 100,000 clones; about nine tenths are singletons. The CDR3 has 14 amino acids. V lost 5 bases to trimming and J lost 2 bases; unmatched junction nucleotides: 3. Germline lookup yields CDR1 SGHNT and CDR2 YENEEA. Sequenced input: peripheral blood. This chain joins TRBV11-3 and TRBJ2-3, with 8 bases identical to TRBD1. The receptor comes from a man aged 45-65 years with active COVID-19. The CDR3 loop reads CASSRTGLTDTQYF. DNA for the CDR3: TGTGCCAGCAGCAGGACAGGGCTCACAGATACGCAGTATTTT. Full variable domain (missing parts from reference TRBV11-3 and TRBJ2-3): EAGVVQSPRYKIIEKKQPVAFWCNPISGHNTLYWYLQNLGQGPELLIRYENEEAVDDSQLPKDRFSAERLKGVDSTLKIQPAELGDSAVYLCASSRTGLTDTQYFGPGTRLTVL.